This T cell receptor beta chain appears in the sequencing data of a study of technical replicates of blood from a handful of donors. V shed 1 base and J 8 bases; nucleotides not matched to a gene: 4. This CDR3 region has 14 residues. Germline V gives CDR1 SGHAT, CDR2 FQNNGV. The protocol was immunoSEQ multiplex PCR, while the TCRdb copy is restricted to in-frame clones and leaves out a portion. There are approximately 69,000 clones in the sample; about 96% occur only once, and 0.21% lies in the top ten. The clonotype comes from a human donor in good health. This chain joins TRBV11-2 and TRBJ1-2; 10 bases match TRBD1. Sequenced sample: T cells isolated from PBMCs. The CDR3 sequence is CASSLGQGARGYTF. In DNA, the CDR3 is TGTGCCAGCAGCTTAGGACAGGGGGCGAGAGGCTACACCTTC.